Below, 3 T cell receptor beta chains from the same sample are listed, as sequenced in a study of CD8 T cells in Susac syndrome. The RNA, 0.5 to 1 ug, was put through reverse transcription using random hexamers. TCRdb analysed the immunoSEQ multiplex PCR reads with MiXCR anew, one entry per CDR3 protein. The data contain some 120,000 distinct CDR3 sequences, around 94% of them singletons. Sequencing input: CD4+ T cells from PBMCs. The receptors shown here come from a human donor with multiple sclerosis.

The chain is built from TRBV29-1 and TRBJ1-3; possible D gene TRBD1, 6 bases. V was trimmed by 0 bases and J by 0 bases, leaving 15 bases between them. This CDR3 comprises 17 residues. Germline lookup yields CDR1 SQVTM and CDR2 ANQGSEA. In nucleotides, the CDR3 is TGCAGCGTTGAAGATCTTCGCCAGGGGAGCTCTGGAAACACCATATATTTT. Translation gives CSVEDLRQGSSGNTIYF.

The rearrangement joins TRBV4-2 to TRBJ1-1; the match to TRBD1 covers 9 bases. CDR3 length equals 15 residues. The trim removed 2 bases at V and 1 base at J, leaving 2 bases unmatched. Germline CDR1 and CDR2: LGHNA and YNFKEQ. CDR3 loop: CASSQRTGANTEAFF. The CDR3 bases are TGTGCCAGCAGCCAAAGGACAGGGGCGAACACTGAAGCTTTCTTT.

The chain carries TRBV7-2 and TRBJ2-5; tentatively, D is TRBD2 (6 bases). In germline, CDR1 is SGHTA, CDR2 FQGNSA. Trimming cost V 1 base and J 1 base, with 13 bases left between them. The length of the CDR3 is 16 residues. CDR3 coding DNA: TGTGCCAGCAGCTTAGGTCCGGGAGAGGGCCAAGAGACCCAGTACTTC. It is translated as CASSLGPGEGQETQYF.